This T cell receptor (beta chain) appears in the sequencing data of a study of beta chain features in type 1 diabetes. A heparinised blood draw that averaged roughly 120 mL was obtained once from each donor. Markers CD45RO/CCR7/CD25/CD127/CD95/CD27 served to sort CD4+ naive, central memory, regulatory and stem cell-like memory cells. Purity (above 95%) was reached by all sorted populations. Notes on the study in general: The study found moderately but significantly shorter TCRB CDR3s in all four CD4+ subsets of Type 1 diabetes patients. More deletions and fewer insertions at VDJ junctions were found in patients with type 1 diabetes.

The germline V gene has CDR1 MDHEN and CDR2 SYDVKM. This CDR3 has 14 amino acids. V was pared by 7 bases and J by 0 bases, with 5 bases of the junction left unmatched. The table lists this clone with a few counts. Its antigen remains unidentified. What was sequenced were expressed TCRB transcripts, since all of the isolated RNA had been reverse transcribed. Generated by immunoSEQ multiplex PCR, the TCRdb table keeps only in-frame clones and is missing some. The sample has 200,000 to 300,000 clones, under 13% seen once. The receptor's source is a man younger than 45 with type 1 diabetes. The sample comprised naive CD4+ T cells from blood. V is TRBV28 and J is TRBJ2-7; 8 positions match TRBD2. The CDR3 region is CASIGRGSSYEQYF. CDR3 nucleotide sequence: TGTGCCAGCATCGGGAGGGGGAGCTCCTACGAGCAGTACTTC.